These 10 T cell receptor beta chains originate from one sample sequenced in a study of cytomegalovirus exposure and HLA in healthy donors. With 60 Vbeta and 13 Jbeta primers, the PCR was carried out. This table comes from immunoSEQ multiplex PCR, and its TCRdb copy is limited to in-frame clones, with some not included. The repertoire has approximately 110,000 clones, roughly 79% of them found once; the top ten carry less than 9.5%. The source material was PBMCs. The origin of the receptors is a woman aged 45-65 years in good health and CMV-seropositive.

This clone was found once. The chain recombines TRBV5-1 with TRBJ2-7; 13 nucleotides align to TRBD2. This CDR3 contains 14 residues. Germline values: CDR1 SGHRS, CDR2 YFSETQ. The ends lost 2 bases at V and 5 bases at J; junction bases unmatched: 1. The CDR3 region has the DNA TGCGCCAGCAGCTTCGGACTAGCGGGGGACGAGCAGTACTTC. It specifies CASSFGLAGDEQYF.

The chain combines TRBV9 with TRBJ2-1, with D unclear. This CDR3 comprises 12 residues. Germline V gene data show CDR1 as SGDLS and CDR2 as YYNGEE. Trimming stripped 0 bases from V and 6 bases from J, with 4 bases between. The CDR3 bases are TGTGCCAGCAGCGTAGCCTTCAATGAGCAGTTCTTC. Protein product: CASSVAFNEQFF.

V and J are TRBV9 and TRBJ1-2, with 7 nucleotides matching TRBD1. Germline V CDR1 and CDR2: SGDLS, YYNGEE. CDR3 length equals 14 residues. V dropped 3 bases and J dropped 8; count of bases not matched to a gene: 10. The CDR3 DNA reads TGTGCCAGCAGCGCGCCTACAGGGGATTCCGGCTACACCTTC. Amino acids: CASSAPTGDSGYTF.

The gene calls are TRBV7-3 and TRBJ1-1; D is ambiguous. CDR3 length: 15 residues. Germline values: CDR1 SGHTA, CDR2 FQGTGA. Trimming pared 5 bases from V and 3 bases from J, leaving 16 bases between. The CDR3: CASSPTGIRDTEAFF. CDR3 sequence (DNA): TGTGCCAGCAGCCCCACCGGGATTCGAGACACTGAAGCTTTCTTT.

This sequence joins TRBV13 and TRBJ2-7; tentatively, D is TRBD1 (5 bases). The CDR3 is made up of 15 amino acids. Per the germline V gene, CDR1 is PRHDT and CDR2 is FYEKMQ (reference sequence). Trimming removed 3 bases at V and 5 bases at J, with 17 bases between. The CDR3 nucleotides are TGTGCCAGCAGCTTCTCAGGGTTGGGCATCGACGAGCAGTACTTC. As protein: CASSFSGLGIDEQYF. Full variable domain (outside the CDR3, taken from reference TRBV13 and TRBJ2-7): AAGVIQSPRHLIKEKRETATLKCYPIPRHDTVYWYQQGPGQDPQFLISFYEKMQSDKGSIPDRFSAQQFSDYHSELNMSSLELGDSALYFCASSFSGLGIDEQYFGPGTRLTVT.

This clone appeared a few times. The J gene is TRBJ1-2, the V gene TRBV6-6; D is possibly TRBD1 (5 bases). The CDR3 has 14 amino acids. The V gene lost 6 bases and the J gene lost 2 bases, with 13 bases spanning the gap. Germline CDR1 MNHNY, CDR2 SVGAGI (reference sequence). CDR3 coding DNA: TGTGCCAGCAGCCGGGGCAGCGGGAACTATGGCTACACCTTC. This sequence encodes CASSRGSGNYGYTF.

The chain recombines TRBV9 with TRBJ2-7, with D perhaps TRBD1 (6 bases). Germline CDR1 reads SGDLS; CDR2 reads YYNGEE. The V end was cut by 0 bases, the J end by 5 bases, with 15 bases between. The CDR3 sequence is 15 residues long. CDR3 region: CASSVDTGLGDEQYF. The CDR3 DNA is TGTGCCAGCAGCGTAGATACAGGGCTGGGCGACGAGCAGTACTTC.

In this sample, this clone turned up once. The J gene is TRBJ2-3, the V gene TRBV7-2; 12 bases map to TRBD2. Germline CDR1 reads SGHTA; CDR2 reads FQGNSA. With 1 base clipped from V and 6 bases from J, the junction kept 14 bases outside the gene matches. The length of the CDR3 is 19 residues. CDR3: CASSLGGGLAGGPVDTQYF. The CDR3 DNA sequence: TGTGCCAGCAGCTTAGGCGGGGGGCTAGCGGGAGGGCCGGTGGATACGCAGTATTTT.

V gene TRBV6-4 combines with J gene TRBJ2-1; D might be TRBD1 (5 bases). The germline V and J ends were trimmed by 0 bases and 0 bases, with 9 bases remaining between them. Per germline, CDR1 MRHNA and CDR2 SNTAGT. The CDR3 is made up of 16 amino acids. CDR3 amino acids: CASSDSWTSSYNEQFF. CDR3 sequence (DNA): TGTGCCAGCAGTGACTCCTGGACAAGCTCCTACAATGAGCAGTTCTTC.

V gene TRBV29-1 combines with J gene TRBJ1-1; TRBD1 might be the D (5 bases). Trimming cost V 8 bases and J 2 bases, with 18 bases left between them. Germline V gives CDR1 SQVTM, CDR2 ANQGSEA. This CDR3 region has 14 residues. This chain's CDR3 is CSSSLQATNTEAFF. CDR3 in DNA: TGCAGCTCGTCCCTACAGGCCACAAACACTGAAGCTTTCTTT.